This TCR beta chain was captured by sequencing in a study of blood T cells in healthy people across ages. Study-wide results and caveats: In older individuals, TCR beta diversity per million T cells was lower, falling roughly linearly with age.

With regard to this clonotype: Its antigen is not known.

The germline V gene encodes CDR1 SGHRS and CDR2 YFSETQ. V was shortened by 3 bases and J by 7 bases, with 11 bases between the two germline ends. The CDR3 is 13 amino acids. Then a second PCR, running roughly 7 to 11 cycles, was carried out with a sample-barcoded 5' primer and a J-beta primer mix. One entry per CDR3 protein, called by TCRdb with MiXCR from the 5' RACE reads. The sample holds under 800,000 distinct CDR3 sequences, roughly 20% seen once. This TCR derives from a man between 70 and 80 years old in good health. V gene TRBV5-1 combines with J gene TRBJ2-1; D unresolved. The material sequenced was blood. CDR3 DNA: TGCGCCAGCAGCTCAGGACGGGCAAATGAGCAGTTCTTC. It yields the protein CASSSGRANEQFF.